What follows are 13 T cell receptor beta chains derived from one specimen sequenced in a study of shared clonotypes between healthy human individuals. The table came from immunoSEQ multiplex PCR; TCRdb's copy has only in-frame clones and leaves some out. The sample records roughly 2.4 million clones, around 95% being singletons. The sample was naive CD4+ T cells sorted from blood. Documented subset: CD45RA+ positively selected. The receptors were sampled from a man aged 18 to 30 in good health.

The chain links TRBV19 to TRBJ1-1; 7 positions agree with TRBD1. Trimming at V came to 6 bases and at J to 3 bases, leaving 7 bases not matched to a gene. CDR3 length: 14 residues. Germline V gives CDR1 LNHDA, CDR2 SQIVND (reference sequence). DNA for the CDR3: TGTGCCAGTAGCTCCACAGGGGCGGACACTGAAGCTTTCTTT. Its protein is CASSSTGADTEAFF. Complete variable domain (other parts from reference TRBV19 and TRBJ1-1): DGGITQSPKYLFRKEGQNVTLSCEQNLNHDAMYWYRQDPGQGLRLIYYSQIVNDFQKGDIAEGYSVSREKKESFPLTVTSAQKNPTAFYLCASSSTGADTEAFFGQGTRLTVV.

This chain joins TRBV13 and TRBJ2-1; 13 bases map to TRBD2. Germline V gene lookup returns CDR1 PRHDT and CDR2 FYEKMQ (reference sequence). J was trimmed by 6 bases and V by 5 bases; bases with no gene match: 13. This CDR3 spans 18 amino acids. The CDR3 DNA sequence: TGTGCCAGCAGCGGACAACTAGCGGGAGGGCTTATTCGCAATGAGCAGTTCTTC. Its translation is CASSGQLAGGLIRNEQFF.

The genes are TRBV19 and TRBJ1-1; no firm D call. Germline CDR1 and CDR2: LNHDA and SQIVND (reference sequence). Trimming stripped 3 bases from V and 11 bases from J, with 16 bases between. The CDR3 runs to 13 residues. The CDR3 coding sequence is TGTGCCAGTAGTATGGACGGGCTGATGAGGGCTTTCTTT. Translation: CASSMDGLMRAFF.

The chain combines TRBV4-3 with TRBJ1-1; D might be TRBD1 (5 bases). The germline V gene has CDR1 LGHNA and CDR2 YSLEER. The CDR3 length is 16 residues. V was trimmed by 1 base and J by 2 bases, leaving 14 bases between them. CDR3 sequence: CASSQGSSRGNTEAFF. The CDR3 DNA sequence: TGCGCCAGCAGCCAAGGGAGTAGTAGGGGAAACACTGAAGCTTTCTTT.

The gene calls are TRBV14 and TRBJ1-6, with 7 bases matching TRBD1. CDR3 length: 14 residues. Germline V gene data show CDR1 as SGHDN and CDR2 as FVKESK. J lost 6 bases, V lost 4 bases, and 3 bases had no gene match. The CDR3 DNA reads TGTGCCAGCAGCCCGGACAGGATTAATTCACCCCTCCACTTT. The encoded protein is CASSPDRINSPLHF. Full variable domain (missing parts from reference TRBV14 and TRBJ1-6): EAGVTQFPSHSVIEKGQTVTLRCDPISGHDNLYWYRRVMGKEIKFLLHFVKESKQDESGMPNNRFLAERTGGTYSTLKVQPAELEDSGVYFCASSPDRINSPLHFGNGTRLTVT.

This clone appeared a single time. The chain joins TRBV7-2 to TRBJ2-1; 8 nucleotides match TRBD2. This CDR3 contains 15 residues. Germline CDR1 is SGHTA and CDR2 is FQGNSA. The V gene end was trimmed by 0 bases and the J gene end by 5 bases; junction bases not matched to a gene: 3. The CDR3 region is CASSLAGRAHNEQFF. In DNA, the CDR3 is TGTGCCAGCAGCTTAGCCGGGAGGGCCCACAATGAGCAGTTCTTC.

The gene calls are TRBV25-1 and TRBJ1-4; no firm D call. The V end was cut by 3 bases, the J end by 1 base, with 9 bases between. The V gene's germline CDR1 is MGHDK and CDR2 SYGVNS. The CDR3 consists of 15 residues. The CDR3 region is CASSETSLTNEKLFF. The CDR3 DNA reads TGTGCCAGCAGTGAGACGTCCCTAACTAATGAAAAACTGTTTTTT.

V and J are TRBV6-1 and TRBJ1-1, with unresolved D. The length of the CDR3 is 14 residues. Germline loops: CDR1 MNHNS, CDR2 SASEGT. V lost 0 bases, J lost 2 bases, and 7 bases lay in between. CDR3 DNA sequence: TGTGCCAGCAGTGAAGCGGTGGGAAACACTGAAGCTTTCTTT. As protein: CASSEAVGNTEAFF.

The V call is TRBV7-3, the J call TRBJ2-3, with D maybe TRBD2 (6 bases). Germline V gene sequence: CDR1 SGHTA, CDR2 FQGTGA. This CDR3 contains 13 residues. Trimming removed 0 bases from V and 14 bases from J, with 15 bases in between. The CDR3 bases are TGTGCCAGCAGCTTAACGTTGGGAGGTTTGTGGTATTTT. Translated, it gives CASSLTLGGLWYF.

The gene calls are TRBV2 and TRBJ2-1; TRBD2 is a possible D gene (5 bases). The CDR3 runs to 15 residues. CDR1 is SNHLY and CDR2 is FYNNEI in the germline V gene. V was clipped by 4 bases and J by 0 bases, with 10 bases between them. The CDR3 coding sequence is TGTGCCAGCAGTGCGGACTCTAGCTCCTACAATGAGCAGTTCTTC. The encoded protein is CASSADSSSYNEQFF.

The rearrangement links TRBV12-5 to TRBJ2-1; 7 positions match TRBD2. V shed 0 bases, J shed 8 bases, and the junction held 10 bases outside the gene matches. This CDR3 has 16 residues. Germline lookup yields CDR1 LGHNT and CDR2 FRNRAP. The CDR3 spells CASGLVEKSGGYEQFF. CDR3 nucleotide sequence: TGTGCTAGTGGTTTGGTCGAGAAATCGGGGGGATATGAGCAGTTCTTC. Supplemented by reference TRBV12-5 and TRBJ2-1, the full variable domain reads DARVTQTPRHKVTEMGQEVTMRCQPILGHNTVFWYRQTMMQGLELLAYFRNRAPLDDSGMPKDRFSAEMPDATLATLKIQPSEPRDSAVYFCASGLVEKSGGYEQFFGPGTRLTVL.

The rearrangement joins TRBV27 to TRBJ2-7; 10 nucleotides agree with TRBD1. CDR1 and CDR2 from the germline V gene are MNHEY and SMNVEV (reference sequence). The CDR3 contains 15 residues. The J segment lost 2 bases and the V segment lost 6 bases, leaving 7 bases of the junction unmatched. CDR3: CASRLLGTGAYEQYF. The CDR3, as DNA: TGTGCCAGCAGATTACTCGGGACAGGGGCCTACGAGCAGTACTTC.

This chain joins TRBV7-2 and TRBJ2-2, with 14 bases aligning to TRBD2. Per germline, CDR1 SGHTA and CDR2 FQGNSA. V was clipped by 7 bases and J by 5 bases; unmatched bases: 9. This CDR3 is 17 amino acids long. CDR3 in amino acids: CASIPGLAGVSTGELFF. In DNA form, the CDR3 reads TGTGCCAGCATCCCGGGACTAGCGGGAGTCTCGACCGGGGAGCTGTTTTTT.